This T cell receptor (beta chain) was sequenced for a study of T cells after yellow fever vaccination (dated by TCRdb to the late 2010s). Regarding the research as a whole: Using CD3, CD45RA, CCR7 and CD95 staining, memory subsets (EM, EMRA, CM and Tscm) were sorted on a BD FACS Aria III. Bulk TCR alpha and beta repertoires were sequenced longitudinally to track T-cell clones before and after primary and booster YFV17D yellow fever vaccination. Sorting of memory subsets took place on days 0, 15 and 45 and at 18 months after primary vaccination, as well as on days 0, 15 and 45 after the 30-year booster. Two healthy male donors, one aged 18 to 30 and one aged 30 to 39 years, were included in the cohort. Blood was collected at multiple timepoints before and after primary and secondary immunization, and bulk PBMC replicates and cell subsets were isolated. The SMART-Seq v4 Ultra Low Input RNA kit was used to prepare libraries from fractions with low cell numbers.

What the study reported, not specific to this receptor: Compared with the primary T-cell response, the secondary T-cell response was weaker but faster, peaking on day 5 rather than day 15. A small share of clonotypes occurred in both CD4 and CD8 compartments, likely arising from convergent recombination. Computational filtering was needed because FACS-sorted repertoires could contain abundant contaminating clonotypes from the bulk population. Most clones expanded after primary vaccination (almost 97% of CD4 and 70% to 90% of CD8) were re-detected after the booster, suggesting that broad memory maintenance occurred. On day 0, almost all vaccine-responding clonotypes were below detection in the sorted memory subsets. Only a couple of donors were included in the study, so the extent to which the findings can be generalized is limited.

Synthesis of TCR cDNA relied on 5'RACE template switching, a step that introduced a universal primer site along with unique molecular identifiers. Priming of cDNA synthesis was performed from both the TCR alpha and TCR beta constant segments. Library amplification used two PCR steps, and the second PCR step added sample barcodes and sequencing adapters. Libraries were sequenced on Illumina HiSeq 2500 (2x100 bp) or NovaSeq (2x150 bp). The source study handled its data this way. MIGEC handled demultiplexing of reads and collapsing into UMI consensus sequences, while MiXCR performed V(D)J alignment. Clonotypes responding to the vaccine were identified with edgeR on replicate PBMC samples, with the criteria of FDR below 0.01 and a log2 fold change above 5 up to day 15. Bulk clonotypes were assigned CD4 or CD8 identity according to which sequenced CD4 or CD8 repertoire held them at higher abundance. Clonotype frequencies in memory subsets were weighted by FACS-sorted cell numbers to estimate each clone's distribution across memory phenotypes. In TCRdb, the public reads were trimmed at Q25 with fastp and aligned with MiXCR, with productive beta chains retained. Each CDR3 protein gets just one entry, which takes the most common genes and DNA from the rows behind it. The V and J calls come from TCRdb's annotation, not from the publication. A total of roughly 30,000 distinct CDR3 sequences appear in this sample, about 11% of them only once. The ten largest clones capture 9% to 15% of the sample.

Between the V and J ends, shortened by 7 bases and 3 bases respectively, the junction contains 17 bases. Based on the germline V gene, the CDR1 and CDR2 sequences are ENHRY and SYGVKD. The CDR3 starts with the cysteine, ends with the phenylalanine, and has 15 residues. CDR3 DNA is the only sequence kept; it has 45 bases, read in frame from the first base. The table lists this clonotype with many counts. No much larger clone exists at a distance of one base, and base qualities are not known. What this sample's treatment or condition label stands for: live attenuated yellow fever vaccine strain. PBMCs were isolated from peripheral blood using a standard Ficoll-Paque protocol. The RNeasy Micro Kit was used to extract RNA from sorted memory subsets.

This chain joins TRBV10-3 to TRBJ2-3; the D segment might be TRBD1 or TRBD2, since each matches 5 bases. This sample comprised PBMCs, either bulk or a sorted T-cell subset (CD4+, CD8+, memory, or dextramer-sorted; not recorded which), obtained about 2 weeks after the first yellow fever vaccination. This TCR was sampled from a man between 18 and 35 years old who received the YFV17D yellow fever vaccine. The nucleotide sequence is TGTGCCATCACCCCCGGGACGTCGGGGACAGATACGCAGTATTTT. Its protein product is CAITPGTSGTDTQYF.